This T cell receptor beta chain was sequenced for a study of T cells in Graves' hyperthyroidism and ophthalmopathy. The V gene's germline CDR1 is MDHEN and CDR2 SYDVKM. The CDR3 runs 14 residues. Trimming took off 6 bases at V and 15 bases at J, with 24 bases between the two ends. It was RNA transcripts that yielded the amplified TCR beta CDR3 regions. A set of HTBI primers served as the primers for a first-round RT-PCR of the TCR CDR3. TCRdb recomputed calls from the multiplex PCR reads with MiXCR, one row per CDR3 protein. Altogether around 600,000 distinct CDR3 sequences are present, 11% to 15% being singletons, with the ten largest covering 7.1%. This clonotype was seen many times. Its antigen remains unidentified. A patient was excluded if there was uncontrolled infection, other autoimmune disease, pregnancy or lactation. The study based diagnoses on clinical symptoms, serum thyroxine and TRAb, thyroid ultrasound and orbital computed tomography.

Study-level points and caveats: Clonotypes that were expanded in thyroid above 0.001 mostly appeared in blood too. Ophthalmopathy cases were set apart from stable hyperthyroidism by a 13 V-J model.

The rearrangement links TRBV28 to TRBJ2-1; a possible D gene is TRBD2 (6 bases). The sequence derives from a woman under 30 with Graves' ophthalmopathy. Material: blood. This chain's CDR3 is CASRSRQRSMEGFF. The CDR3 DNA follows: TGTGCCAGCAGATCAAGACAGAGATCCATGGAGGGGTTCTTC.